What follows are 7 T cell receptor beta chains derived from one specimen sequenced in a study of blood T cells in healthy people across ages. The authors ran a second PCR of about 6 to 12 cycles using a sample-barcoded 5' primer and a J-beta primer mix. Each CDR3 protein is one row after TCRdb ran MiXCR on the 5' RACE reads. This sample has roughly 1.7 million distinct CDR3 sequences; almost 35% occur once, and the top ten carry about 10%. Sequencing input: blood. The source of these receptors is a woman aged 30 to 39 in good health.

There are many counts of this clonotype. The chain employs TRBV25-1 and TRBJ2-5; unclear D gene. The CDR3 has 13 amino acids. Germline V gene sequence: CDR1 MGHDK, CDR2 SYGVNS. The V and J ends lost 3 bases and 5 bases respectively, with 10 bases between them. CDR3 protein: CASSEGPAETQYF. The DNA for the CDR3 is TGTGCCAGCAGTGAGGGCCCCGCGGAGACCCAGTACTTC.

The chain joins TRBV19 to TRBJ1-1; D not certain. Germline-derived CDR1 and CDR2 are LNHDA and SQIVND (reference sequence). Trimming left V 3 bases short and J 0 bases short, with 8 bases between. The CDR3 covers 14 residues. Written as DNA, the CDR3 is TGTGCCAGTAGTATTGTACCCATGAACACTGAAGCTTTCTTT. Its translation is CASSIVPMNTEAFF.

This clonotype was counted only a few times. Its ends do not fully match the called genes, so a read error is possible. This chain connects TRBV10-3 to TRBJ2-5, with D perhaps TRBD1 or TRBD2 (5 bases each). Germline CDR1 and CDR2: ENHRY and SYGVKD. The CDR3 is made up of 14 amino acids. In DNA, the CDR3 is TGTGCCATCGGTGAGTCGGAATGGGGGGAGACCCAGTACTTC. Residues: CAIGESEWGETQYF.

With regard to this clonotype: This may come from a read error, since a much larger clone is one base off. This sequence joins TRBV6-2 or TRBV6-3 and TRBJ1-2; D remains ambiguous. The germline V gene has CDR1 MNHEY and CDR2 SVGEGT. The V end lost 5 bases, the J end lost 4 bases, and 11 bases lay between the germline ends. The CDR3 length is 13 residues. CDR3 amino acids: CASSDQRAYGYTF. CDR3 sequence (DNA): TGTGCCAGCAGTGATCAGAGGGCCTATGGCTACACCTTC.

This clonotype was seen more than once but under ten times. V usage is TRBV4-1 and J usage is TRBJ2-1; D is ambiguous. This CDR3 spans 13 amino acids. V was shortened by 4 bases and J by 9 bases, with 13 bases between the two germline ends. Germline CDR1 and CDR2: MGHRA and YSYEKL. The CDR3 is CASSRPNRGEQFF. CDR3 sequence (DNA): TGCGCCAGCAGCCGTCCCAACCGCGGTGAGCAGTTCTTC.

This clonotype was seen only a few times. The chain has TRBV27 and TRBJ1-2; TRBD1 is a possible D gene (5 bases). Trimming took off 6 bases at V and 7 bases at J, with 15 bases between the two ends. This CDR3 region has 13 residues. CDR1 is MNHEY, CDR2 SMNVEV, per germline (reference sequence). The CDR3 loop is CASSNPGGSGYTF. Here the CDR3 DNA reads TGTGCCAGCAGCAACCCCGGGGGGAGTGGCTACACCTTC.

There are a few counts of this clonotype. A much larger clone differs by one base, so this may be a read error. The chain employs TRBV12-3 or TRBV12-4 and TRBJ2-1; tentatively, D is TRBD1 (6 bases). The ends were cut back, 6 bases at V and 4 bases at J, with 13 bases in the middle. CDR3 length: 14 residues. CDR3 coding DNA: TGTGCCAGCAGGCGAGGGGGTCAATACAATGAGCAGTTCTTC. This gives the protein CASRRGGQYNEQFF.